The 8 T cell receptor beta chains given below trace back to one sample, sequenced in a study of T cell responses to AZD1222 COVID-19 vaccine. The method was immunoSEQ multiplex PCR; TCRdb's version includes in-frame clones alone and lacks a portion of them. In the table there are 95,000 to 150,000 clones, 75% to 90% of which are singletons. The sample in question was peripheral blood, obtained on day 0 of MenACWY control vaccination. All receptors come from an adult in good health.

The chain has TRBV9 and TRBJ2-2; 9 bases align to TRBD2. The CDR3 totals 15 residues. Trimming cost V 5 bases and J 6 bases; bases outside gene matches: 8. Germline V gene sequence: CDR1 SGDLS, CDR2 YYNGEE. CDR3 DNA: TGTGCCAGCAGAGCCCCAGCGGGAGGTTCCGGGGAGCTGTTTTTT. It encodes CASRAPAGGSGELFF.

The chain has TRBV9 and TRBJ2-7, with a weak D call TRBD2 (5 bases). The V gene's germline CDR1 is SGDLS and CDR2 YYNGEE. The CDR3 consists of 15 residues. V lost 0 bases and J 0 bases, leaving 10 bases between the germline ends. In nucleotides, the CDR3 is TGTGCCAGCAGCGTAGGAGCGGTCAGCTCCTACGAGCAGTACTTC. Its translation is CASSVGAVSSYEQYF.

The gene calls are TRBV5-5 and TRBJ1-3, with D unresolved. The CDR3 length is 15 residues. CDR1 is SGHKS, CDR2 YYEKEE, per germline (reference sequence). Trimming left V 4 bases short and J 0 bases short, with 11 bases between. The CDR3 is CASSLRLASGNTIYF. CDR3 coding DNA: TGTGCCAGCAGCCTACGACTCGCCTCTGGAAACACCATATATTTT.

This clone was seen only once. The chain recombines TRBV5-4 with TRBJ2-7, with D perhaps matching TRBD1 (6 bases). The V and J ends lost 0 bases and 6 bases respectively, with 13 bases between them. The germline gives CDR1 SGHNT, CDR2 YYREEE (reference sequence). This CDR3 region has 14 residues. The CDR3 here is CASSLVGQPAEQYF. DNA for the CDR3: TGTGCCAGCAGCTTGGTAGGACAGCCTGCCGAGCAGTACTTC.

Only one count was recorded for this clone. The rearrangement joins TRBV27 to TRBJ2-1; the D gene is possibly TRBD1 (6 bases). Germline CDR1 is MNHEY and CDR2 is SMNVEV (reference sequence). The V end lost 5 bases, the J end lost 3 bases, and 11 bases lay between the germline ends. The CDR3 loop spans 14 amino acids. The CDR3 loop is CASSLLDSYNEQFF. CDR3 DNA: TGTGCCAGCAGTCTCCTGGACAGCTACAATGAGCAGTTCTTC.

This chain connects TRBV5-3 to TRBJ2-1; 15 bases match TRBD2. Being an ORF, TRBV5-3 has a function that is uncertain. The CDR3 length is 17 residues. Trimming at V came to 4 bases and at J to 8 bases, leaving 10 bases not matched to a gene. The DNA for the CDR3 is TGTGCCAGAAGCCTTCGGACTAGCGGGAGGGTAATCGATGAGCAGTTCTTC. It yields the protein CARSLRTSGRVIDEQFF.

The sample holds a few counts of this clone. V usage is TRBV19 and J usage is TRBJ1-1; 9 positions match TRBD1. Losses at the gene ends were 3 bases for V and 7 bases for J; bases not matched to a gene: 3. This CDR3 has 13 residues. Germline loops: CDR1 LNHDA, CDR2 SQIVND (reference sequence). CDR3 residues: CASSIGQGLEAFF. CDR3 DNA sequence: TGTGCCAGTAGTATCGGACAGGGGCTTGAAGCTTTCTTT.

This chain links TRBV30 with TRBJ1-1, with D unclear. The CDR3 sequence is 13 residues long. Germline V gene sequence: CDR1 GTSNPN, CDR2 SVGIG (reference sequence). Trimming removed 0 bases at V and 1 base at J, with 6 bases between. The CDR3 nucleotides are TGTGCCTGGAGTGTACGTAGGAACACTGAAGCTTTCTTT. Amino acids: CAWSVRRNTEAFF.